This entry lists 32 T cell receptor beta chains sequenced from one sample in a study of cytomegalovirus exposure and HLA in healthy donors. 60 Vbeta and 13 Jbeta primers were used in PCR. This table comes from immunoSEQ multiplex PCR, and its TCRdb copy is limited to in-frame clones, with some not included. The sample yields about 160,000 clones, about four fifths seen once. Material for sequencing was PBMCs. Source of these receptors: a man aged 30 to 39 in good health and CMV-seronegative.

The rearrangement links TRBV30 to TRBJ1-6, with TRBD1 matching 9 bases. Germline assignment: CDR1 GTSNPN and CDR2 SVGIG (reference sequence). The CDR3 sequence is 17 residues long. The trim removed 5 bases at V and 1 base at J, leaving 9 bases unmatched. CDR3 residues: CAWEAGTGSSYNSPLHF. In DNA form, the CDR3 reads TGTGCCTGGGAGGCAGGGACAGGGAGTTCCTATAATTCACCCCTCCACTTT.

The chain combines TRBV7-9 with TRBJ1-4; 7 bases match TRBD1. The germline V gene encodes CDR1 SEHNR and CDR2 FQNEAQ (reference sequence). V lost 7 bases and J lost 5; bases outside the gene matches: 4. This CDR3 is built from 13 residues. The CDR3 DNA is TGTGCCAGCATAGAGACAGGGAATGAAAAACTGTTTTTT. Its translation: CASIETGNEKLFF. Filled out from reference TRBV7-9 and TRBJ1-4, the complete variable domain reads DTGVSQNPRHKITKRGQNVTFRCDPISEHNRLYWYRQTLGQGPEFLTYFQNEAQLEKSRLLSDRFSAERPKGSFSTLEIQRTEQGDSAMYLCASIETGNEKLFFGSGTQLSVL.

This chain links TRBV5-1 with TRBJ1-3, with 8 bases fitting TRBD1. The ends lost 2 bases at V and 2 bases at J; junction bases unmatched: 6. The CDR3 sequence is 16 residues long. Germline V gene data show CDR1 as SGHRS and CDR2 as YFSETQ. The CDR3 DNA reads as TGCGCCAGCAGCTTACAGGGGGTCGGGGCTGGAAACACCATATATTTT. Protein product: CASSLQGVGAGNTIYF.

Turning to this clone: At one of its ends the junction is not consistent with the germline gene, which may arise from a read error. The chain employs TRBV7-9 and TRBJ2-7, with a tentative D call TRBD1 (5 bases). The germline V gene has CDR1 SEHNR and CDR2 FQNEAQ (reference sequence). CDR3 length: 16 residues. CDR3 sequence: CSSSLGQGPLSYEQYF. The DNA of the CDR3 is TGTTCCAGCAGCTTAGGCCAGGGCCCTCTATCCTACGAGCAGTACTTC.

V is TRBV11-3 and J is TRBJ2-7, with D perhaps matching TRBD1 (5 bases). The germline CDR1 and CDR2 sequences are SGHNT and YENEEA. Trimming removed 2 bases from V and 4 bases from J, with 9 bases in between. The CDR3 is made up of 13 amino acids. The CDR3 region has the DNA TGTGCCAGCAGCTTAACCCAGGGATACGAGCAGTACTTC. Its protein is CASSLTQGYEQYF.

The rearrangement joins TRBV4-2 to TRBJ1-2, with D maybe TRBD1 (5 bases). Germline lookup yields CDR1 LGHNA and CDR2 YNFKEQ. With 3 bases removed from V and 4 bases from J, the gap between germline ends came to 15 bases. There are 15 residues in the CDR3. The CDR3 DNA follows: TGTGCCAGCAGCCATGGGCAGGGATCGGTCTATGGCTACACCTTC. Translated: CASSHGQGSVYGYTF.

In DNA, the CDR3 is TGTGCCAGCAGCCTCTGGTACAGTTCCTATGAAAAACTGTTTTTT. It translates to CASSLWYSSYEKLFF. The J gene is TRBJ1-4, the V gene TRBV5-6; D remains ambiguous. With 4 bases removed from V and 6 bases from J, the gap between germline ends came to 16 bases. CDR1 and CDR2 from the germline V gene are SGHDT and YYEEEE. This CDR3 spans 15 amino acids.

CDR3 in DNA: TGTGCCAGTAGTTTAACAGGGCCCTACAATGAGCAGTTCTTC. Its translation is CASSLTGPYNEQFF. This chain joins TRBV19 and TRBJ2-1, with D perhaps matching TRBD1 (6 bases). Trimming cost V 5 bases and J 2 bases, with 10 bases left between them. The germline gives CDR1 LNHDA, CDR2 SQIVND (reference sequence). The length of the CDR3 is 14 residues.

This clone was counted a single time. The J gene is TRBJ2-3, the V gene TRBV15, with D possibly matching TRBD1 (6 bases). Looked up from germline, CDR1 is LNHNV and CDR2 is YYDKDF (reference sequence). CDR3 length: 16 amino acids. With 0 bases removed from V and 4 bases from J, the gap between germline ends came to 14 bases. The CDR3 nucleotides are TGTGCCACCAGCAGAGAATACCCAGGGGTCTCAGATACGCAGTATTTT. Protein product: CATSREYPGVSDTQYF.

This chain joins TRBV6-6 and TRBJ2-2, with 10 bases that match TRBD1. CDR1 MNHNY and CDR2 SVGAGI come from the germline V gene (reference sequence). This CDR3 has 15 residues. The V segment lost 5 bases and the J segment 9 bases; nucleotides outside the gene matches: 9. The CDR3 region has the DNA TGTGCCAGCAGTCAGGCCGGGACAGGGGATCGGGAGCTGTTTTTT. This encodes CASSQAGTGDRELFF.

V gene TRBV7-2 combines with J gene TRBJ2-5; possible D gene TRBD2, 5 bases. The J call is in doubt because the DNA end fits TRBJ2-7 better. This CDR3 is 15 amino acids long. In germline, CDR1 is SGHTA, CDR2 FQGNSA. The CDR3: CASSPTRGVVYEQYF. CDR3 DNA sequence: TGTGCCAGCAGTCCCACCCGGGGAGTGGTCTACGAGCAGTACTTC.

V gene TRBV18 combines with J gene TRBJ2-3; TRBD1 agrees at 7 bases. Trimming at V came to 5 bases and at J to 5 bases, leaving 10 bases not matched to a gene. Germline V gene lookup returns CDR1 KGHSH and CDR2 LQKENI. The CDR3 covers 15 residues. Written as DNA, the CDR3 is TGTGCCAGCTCAGCCGGGACAGATAGGAGAGATACGCAGTATTTT. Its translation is CASSAGTDRRDTQYF.

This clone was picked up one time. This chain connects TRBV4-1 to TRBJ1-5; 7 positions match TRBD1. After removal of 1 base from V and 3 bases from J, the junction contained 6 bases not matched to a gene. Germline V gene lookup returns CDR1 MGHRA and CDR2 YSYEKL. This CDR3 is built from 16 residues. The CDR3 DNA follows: TGCGCCAGCAGCCAAGTTGCGGGACAGTACAATCAGCCCCAGCATTTT. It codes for CASSQVAGQYNQPQHF.

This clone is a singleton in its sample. In nucleotides, the CDR3 is TGTGCCAGCTTCATCCTGTCTTTTGGGACAGGGGGTGCTTCTGGCTACACCTTC. It specifies CASFILSFGTGGASGYTF. The chain links TRBV18 to TRBJ1-2; 11 positions match TRBD1. Germline CDR1 KGHSH, CDR2 LQKENI. The CDR3 runs to 18 residues. V shed 7 bases, J shed 7 bases, and the junction held 20 bases outside the gene matches. The variable domain in full, completed from reference TRBV18 and TRBJ1-2, reads NAGVMQNPRHLVRRRGQEARLRCSPMKGHSHVYWYRQLPEEGLKFMVYLQKENIIDESGMPKERFSAEFPKEGPSILRIQQVVRGDSAAYFCASFILSFGTGGASGYTFGSGTRLTVV.

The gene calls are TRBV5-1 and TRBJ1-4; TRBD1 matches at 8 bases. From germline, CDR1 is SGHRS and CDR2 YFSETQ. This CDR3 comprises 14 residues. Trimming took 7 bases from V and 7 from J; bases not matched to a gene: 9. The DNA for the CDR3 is TGCGCCAGCTCTCAACAGGGGGGAGGTGAAAAACTGTTTTTT. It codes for CASSQQGGGEKLFF.

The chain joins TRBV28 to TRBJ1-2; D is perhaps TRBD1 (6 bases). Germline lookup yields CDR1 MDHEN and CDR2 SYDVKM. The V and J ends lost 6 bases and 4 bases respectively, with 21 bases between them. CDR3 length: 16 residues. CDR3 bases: TGTGCCAGCAGCCCCACCGGGCGGGGGCGCATCTATGGCTACACCTTC. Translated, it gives CASSPTGRGRIYGYTF.

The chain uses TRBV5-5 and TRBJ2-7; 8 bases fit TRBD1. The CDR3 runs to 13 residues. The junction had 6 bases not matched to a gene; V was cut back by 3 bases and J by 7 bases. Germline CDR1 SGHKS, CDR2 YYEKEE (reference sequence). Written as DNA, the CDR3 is TGTGCCAGCAGCTCGGACAGGGCCTTTGAGCAGTACTTC. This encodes CASSSDRAFEQYF.

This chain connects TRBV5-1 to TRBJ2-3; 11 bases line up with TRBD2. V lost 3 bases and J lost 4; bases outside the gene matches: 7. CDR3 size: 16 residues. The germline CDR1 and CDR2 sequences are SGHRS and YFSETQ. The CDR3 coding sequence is TGCGCCAGCAGCTCGACCGGGACTAGCGGTTCAGATACGCAGTATTTT. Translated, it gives CASSSTGTSGSDTQYF.

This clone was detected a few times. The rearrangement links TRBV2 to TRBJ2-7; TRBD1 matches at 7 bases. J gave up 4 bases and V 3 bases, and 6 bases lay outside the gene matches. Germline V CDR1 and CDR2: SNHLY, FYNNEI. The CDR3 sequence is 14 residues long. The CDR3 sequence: CASSEQGVLYEQYF. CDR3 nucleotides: TGTGCCAGCAGTGAGCAGGGGGTTTTGTACGAGCAGTACTTC.

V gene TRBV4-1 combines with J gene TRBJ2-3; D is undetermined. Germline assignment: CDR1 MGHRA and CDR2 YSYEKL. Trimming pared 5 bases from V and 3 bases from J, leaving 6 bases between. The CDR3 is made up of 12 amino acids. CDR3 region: CASSTRTDTQYF. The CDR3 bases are TGCGCCAGCAGCACGAGAACAGATACGCAGTATTTT.

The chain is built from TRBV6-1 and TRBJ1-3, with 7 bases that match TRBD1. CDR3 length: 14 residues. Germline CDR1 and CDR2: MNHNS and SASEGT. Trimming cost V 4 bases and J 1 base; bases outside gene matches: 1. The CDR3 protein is CASSGRGSGNTIYF. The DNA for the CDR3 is TGTGCCAGCAGTGGCAGGGGGTCTGGAAACACCATATATTTT.

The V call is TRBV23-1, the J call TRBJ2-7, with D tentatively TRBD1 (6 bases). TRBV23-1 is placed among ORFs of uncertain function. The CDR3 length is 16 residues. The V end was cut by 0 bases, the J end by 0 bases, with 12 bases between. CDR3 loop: CASSQSAQGDSYEQYF. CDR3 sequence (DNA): TGCGCCAGCAGTCAATCGGCACAGGGAGACTCCTACGAGCAGTACTTC.

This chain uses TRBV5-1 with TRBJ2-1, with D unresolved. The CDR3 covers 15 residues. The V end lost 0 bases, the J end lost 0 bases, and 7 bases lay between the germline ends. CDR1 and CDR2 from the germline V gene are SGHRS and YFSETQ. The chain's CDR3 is CASSLVAGSYNEQFF. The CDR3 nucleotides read TGCGCCAGCAGCTTGGTGGCAGGCTCCTACAATGAGCAGTTCTTC.

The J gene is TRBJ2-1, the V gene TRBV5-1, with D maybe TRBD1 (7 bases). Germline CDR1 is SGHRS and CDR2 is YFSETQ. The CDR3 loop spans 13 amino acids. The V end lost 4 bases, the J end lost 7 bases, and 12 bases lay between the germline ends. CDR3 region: CASSRETGNEQFF. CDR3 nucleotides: TGCGCCAGCAGCCGGGAGACAGGGAATGAGCAGTTCTTC. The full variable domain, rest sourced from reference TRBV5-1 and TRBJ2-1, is KAGVTQTPRYLIKTRGQQVTLSCSPISGHRSVSWYQQTPGQGLQFLFEYFSETQRNKGNFPGRFSGRQFSNSRSEMNVSTLELGDSALYLCASSRETGNEQFFGPGTRLTVL.

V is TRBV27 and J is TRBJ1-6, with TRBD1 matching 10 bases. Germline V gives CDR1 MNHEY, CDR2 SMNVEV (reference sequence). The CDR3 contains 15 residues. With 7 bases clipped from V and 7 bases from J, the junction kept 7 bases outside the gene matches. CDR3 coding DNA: TGTGCCAGCAAACCGTGGGACAGGGGAAATTCACCCCTCCACTTT. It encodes CASKPWDRGNSPLHF.

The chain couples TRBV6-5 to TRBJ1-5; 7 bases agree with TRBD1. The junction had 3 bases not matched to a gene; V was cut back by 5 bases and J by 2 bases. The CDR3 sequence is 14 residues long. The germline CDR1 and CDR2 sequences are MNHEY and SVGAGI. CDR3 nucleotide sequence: TGTGCCAGCAGTGCCACAGGGGGCAATCAGCCCCAGCATTTT. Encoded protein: CASSATGGNQPQHF.

The CDR3 spells CASSLSGGVTGELFF. CDR3 sequence (DNA): TGTGCCAGCAGCTTAAGTGGCGGGGTAACCGGGGAGCTGTTTTTT. The chain recombines TRBV7-9 with TRBJ2-2; maybe TRBD2 (6 bases). CDR1 and CDR2 (germline): SEHNR, FQNEAQ (reference sequence). This CDR3 spans 15 amino acids. The germline V and J ends were trimmed by 2 bases and 5 bases, with 12 bases remaining between them.

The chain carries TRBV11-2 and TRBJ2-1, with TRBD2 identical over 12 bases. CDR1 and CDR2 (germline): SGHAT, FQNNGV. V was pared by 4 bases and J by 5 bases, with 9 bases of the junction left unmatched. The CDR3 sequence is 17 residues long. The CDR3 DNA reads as TGTGCCAGCAGCTCGACTAGCGGGGGTTGGGGTGACAATGAGCAGTTCTTC. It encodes CASSSTSGGWGDNEQFF.

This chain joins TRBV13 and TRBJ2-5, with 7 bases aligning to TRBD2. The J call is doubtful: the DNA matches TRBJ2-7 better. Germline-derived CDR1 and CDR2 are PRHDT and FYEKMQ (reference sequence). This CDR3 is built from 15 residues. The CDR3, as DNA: TGTGCCAGCAGCTCCCAGCGGGGATCCCCCTACGAGCAGTACTTC. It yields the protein CASSSQRGSPYEQYF.

The CDR3 nucleotides read TGCAGCGCCCCCGGGGGGGAAGGACTGTTTTTT. Its translation is CSAPGGEGLFF. The V gene is TRBV29-1, the J gene TRBJ1-4, with TRBD1 as a possible D gene (5 bases). This CDR3 is 11 amino acids long. Germline CDR1 reads SQVTM; CDR2 reads ANQGSEA. V was trimmed by 7 bases and J by 13 bases, leaving 16 bases between them. The full variable domain, in which reference TRBV29-1 and TRBJ1-4 provide the parts outside the CDR3, is SAVISQKPSRDICQRGTSLTIQCQVDSQVTMMFWYRQQPGQSLTLIATANQGSEATYESGFVIDKFPISRPNLTFSTLTVSNMSPEDSSIYLCSAPGGEGLFFGSGTQLSVL.

The CDR3 DNA follows: TGTGCCAGCAGTGAACAAAGATACGACACGACGGAGACCCAGTACTTC. Translating gives CASSEQRYDTTETQYF. The chain is built from TRBV6-1 and TRBJ2-5; no reliable D call. The length of the CDR3 is 16 residues. Trimming took off 2 bases at V and 5 bases at J, with 18 bases between the two ends. Germline V gene lookup returns CDR1 MNHNS and CDR2 SASEGT.

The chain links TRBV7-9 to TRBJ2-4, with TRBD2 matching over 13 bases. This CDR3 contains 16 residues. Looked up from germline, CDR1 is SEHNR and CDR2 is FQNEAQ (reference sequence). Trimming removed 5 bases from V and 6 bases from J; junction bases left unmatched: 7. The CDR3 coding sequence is TGTGCCAGCAGCCCGACTAGCGGGGGGTCTAGAAACATTCAGTACTTC. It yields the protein CASSPTSGGSRNIQYF.